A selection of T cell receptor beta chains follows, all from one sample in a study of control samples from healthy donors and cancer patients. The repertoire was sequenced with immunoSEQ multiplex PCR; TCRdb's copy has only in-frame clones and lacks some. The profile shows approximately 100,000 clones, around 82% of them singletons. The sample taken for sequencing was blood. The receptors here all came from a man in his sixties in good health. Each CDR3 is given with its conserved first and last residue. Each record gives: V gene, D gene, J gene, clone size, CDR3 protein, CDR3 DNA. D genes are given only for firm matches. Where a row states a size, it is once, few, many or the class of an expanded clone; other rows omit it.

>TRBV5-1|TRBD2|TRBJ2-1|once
CASSLELRGNNEQFF
TGCGCCAGCAGCTTGGAGTTGCGGGGGAACAATGAGCAGTTCTTC
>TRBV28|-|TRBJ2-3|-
CASSLWGGGTDTQYF
TGTGCCAGCAGTTTATGGGGCGGAGGCACAGATACGCAGTATTTT
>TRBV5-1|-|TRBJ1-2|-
CASSPAVSEIYGYTF
TGCGCCAGCAGCCCTGCCGTGTCAGAGATCTATGGCTACACCTTC
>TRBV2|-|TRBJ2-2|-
CASSDNSVLLFF
TGTGCCAGCAGTGATAATAGCGTCTTACTGTTTTTT
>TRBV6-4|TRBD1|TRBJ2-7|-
CASKDRSYEQYF
TGTGCCAGCAAGGACAGGTCCTACGAGCAGTACTTC
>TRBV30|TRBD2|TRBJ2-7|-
CAWNSGGDEQYF
TGTGCCTGGAACAGCGGGGGCGACGAGCAGTACTTC
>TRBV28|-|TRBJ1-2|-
CASSLWGISYGYTF
TGTGCCAGCAGTTTATGGGGCATTAGCTATGGCTACACCTTC
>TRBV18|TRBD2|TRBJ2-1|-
CASSPFGGLAGGSYNEQFF
TGTGCCAGCTCACCATTCGGGGGTCTAGCGGGGGGTTCCTACAATGAGCAGTTCTTC
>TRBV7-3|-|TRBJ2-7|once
CASRGGSHEQYF
TGTGCCAGCAGAGGGGGGTCCCACGAGCAGTACTTC
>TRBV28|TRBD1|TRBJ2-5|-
CASSPPPGTGDRETQYF
TGTGCCAGCAGTCCACCTCCCGGGACAGGGGATCGAGAGACCCAGTACTTC
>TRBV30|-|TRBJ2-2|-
CAWSVKGSRLWELFF
TGTGCCTGGAGTGTAAAGGGGTCTCGGTTATGGGAGCTGTTTTTT
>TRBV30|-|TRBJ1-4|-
CACSATTNEKLFF
TGTGCCTGTTCGGCTACAACTAATGAAAAACTGTTTTTT
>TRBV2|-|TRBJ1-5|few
CASSEGINSNQPQHF
TGTGCCAGCAGTGAAGGAATTAATAGCAATCAGCCCCAGCATTTT
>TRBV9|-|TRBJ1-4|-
CASSVAQGNEKLFF
TGTGCCAGCAGCGTAGCTCAGGGGAATGAAAAACTGTTTTTT
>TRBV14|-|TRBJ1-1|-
CASSQDLYTEAFF
TGTGCCAGCAGCCAAGATCTTTACACTGAAGCTTTCTTT
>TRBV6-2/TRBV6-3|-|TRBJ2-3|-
CASSLGWGVDTQYF
TGTGCCAGCAGTCTTGGATGGGGTGTGGATACGCAGTATTTT
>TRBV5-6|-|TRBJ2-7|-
CASSVGRFEQYF
TGTGCCAGCAGCGTTGGACGGTTTGAGCAGTACTTC
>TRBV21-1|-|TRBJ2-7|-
CASSNVTGSSYEQYF
TGTGCCAGCAGCAATGTCACGGGTAGCTCCTACGAGCAGTACTTC
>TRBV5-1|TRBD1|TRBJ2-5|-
CASSNPTGQETQYF
TGCGCCAGCAGCAACCCGACAGGGCAAGAGACCCAGTACTTC
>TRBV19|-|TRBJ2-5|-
CASSGSQWQETQYF
TGTGCCAGTAGTGGATCCCAGTGGCAAGAGACCCAGTACTTC
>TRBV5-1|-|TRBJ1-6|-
CASSSRAGGLGSPLHF
TGCGCCAGCAGCTCTCGGGCCGGGGGGTTGGGTTCACCCCTCCACTTT
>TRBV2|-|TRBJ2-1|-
CASSGLNEQFF
TGTGCCAGCAGTGGGTTGAATGAGCAGTTCTTC
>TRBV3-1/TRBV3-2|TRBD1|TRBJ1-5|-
CASSQGTGGIVSNQPQHF
TGTGCCAGCAGCCAAGGGACAGGGGGTATCGTTAGCAATCAGCCCCAGCATTTT
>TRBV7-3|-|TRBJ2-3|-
CASSLTTGGTDTQYF
TGTGCCAGCAGCTTAACCACCGGGGGCACAGATACGCAGTATTTT
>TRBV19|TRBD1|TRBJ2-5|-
CASSPGQGSSAQYF
TGTGCCAGTAGTCCAGGACAGGGTAGTAGTGCCCAGTACTTC
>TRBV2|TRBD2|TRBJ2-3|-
CASSPWTSGPALSTDTQYF
TGTGCCAGCAGTCCTTGGACTAGCGGACCGGCGCTGAGCACAGATACGCAGTATTTT
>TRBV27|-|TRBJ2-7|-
CASSSYLDGHEQYF
TGTGCCAGCAGTTCGTACCTGGACGGCCACGAGCAGTACTTC
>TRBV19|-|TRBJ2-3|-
CASSMLLTTDTQYF
TGTGCCAGTAGTATGCTACTAACCACAGATACGCAGTATTTT